One and the same sample provided the 19 T cell receptor beta chains below, sequenced in a study of tumor-infiltrating lymphocytes in primary liver carcinoma. From about 19-30 mg of unsorted bulk tissue, DNA and RNA were co-extracted together. Making TCR beta cDNA involved 400 to 600 ng total RNA and a constant-region primer. Slightly modified ARM-PCR with three nested multiplex PCR rounds yielded TCR beta libraries. Two initial PCR rounds of roughly 10 cycles each paired TRBV1-TRBV30 forward primers with a C-beta reverse primer. From the multiplex PCR reads, TCRdb called clonotypes with MiXCR, one entry per CDR3 protein. In the table there are approximately 24,000 distinct CDR3 sequences, roughly 78% of which are singletons. Sequencing used liver tumor tissue from sampling region 3. Subset indicated: tumor region T3, left-lateral pole. The receptor source for this set is a man in his forties with primary liver carcinoma and hepatitis B virus infection.

With regard to this clonotype: At one end the junction does not follow the germline gene, possibly because of a read error. The gene calls are TRBV28 and TRBJ2-5; D is possibly TRBD1 (6 bases). CDR3 length: 14 residues. CDR1 MDHEN and CDR2 SYDVKM come from the germline V gene. DNA of the CDR3: TGTGCCAGCAGTTTCTTTGACAGGCGCGAGACTCAGTACTTC. Translated, it gives CASSFFDRRETQYF.

Regarding this clonotype: Lacking the conserved final phenylalanine or tryptophan, this CDR3 likely reflects a read error. The rearrangement joins TRBV4-1 to TRBJ2-7; no definite D call. Trimming removed 8 bases at V and 4 bases at J, with 15 bases between. This CDR3 contains 13 residues. Germline loops: CDR1 MGHRA, CDR2 YSYEKL. CDR3 bases: TGCGCCAGCGGCCCGGGCCGTTGTTACGAGCAGTACATC. This sequence encodes CASGPGRCYEQYI.

The chain joins TRBV7-9 to TRBJ1-2; D remains ambiguous. CDR1 and CDR2 from the germline V gene are SEHNR and FQNEAQ (reference sequence). The V gene lost 8 bases and the J gene lost 5 bases, with 24 bases spanning the gap. This CDR3 contains 16 residues. CDR3 in amino acids: CASCPDGRLSQYGYTF. The CDR3 bases are TGTGCCAGCTGTCCCGACGGCAGGCTGTCCCAGTATGGCTACACCTTC. The full variable domain, with the rest looked up from reference TRBV7-9 and TRBJ1-2, is DTGVSQNPRHKITKRGQNVTFRCDPISEHNRLYWYRQTLGQGPEFLTYFQNEAQLEKSRLLSDRFSAERPKGSFSTLEIQRTEQGDSAMYLCASCPDGRLSQYGYTFGSGTRLTVV.

Points on this clonotype: One end of the junction fails to match germline, which may point to a read error. The CDR3 DNA reads as TGTGTCAGCAGCCTTGGACAGGGTTCCTACATTGAACAGTTCTTC. Its translation: CVSSLGQGSYIEQFF. V is TRBV5-5 and J is TRBJ2-1, with TRBD1 identical over 8 bases. Germline values: CDR1 SGHKS, CDR2 YYEKEE (reference sequence). The CDR3 is 15 amino acids.

A remark on this clonotype: A much more abundant neighbour one base away suggests this may be a read error. The chain is built from TRBV5-1 and TRBJ2-7; maybe TRBD1 (5 bases). Looked up from germline, CDR1 is SGHRS and CDR2 is YFSETQ. The CDR3 is 15 amino acids. The DNA for the CDR3 is TGCGCCAGCAGCTTGGGCAGCGAGTGGGGCTACGAGGAGTACTTC. Translated: CASSLGSEWGYEEYF. Full variable domain (remainder filled in from reference TRBV5-1 and TRBJ2-7): KAGVTQTPRYLIKTRGQQVTLSCSPISGHRSVSWYQQTPGQGLQFLFEYFSETQRNKGNFPGRFSGRQFSNSRSEMNVSTLELGDSALYLCASSLGSEWGYEEYFGPGTRLTVT.

The chain uses TRBV5-4 and TRBJ2-3; 8 nucleotides align to TRBD2. CDR1 is SGHNT and CDR2 is YYREEE in the germline V gene (reference sequence). With 5 bases clipped from V and 5 bases from J, the junction kept 10 bases outside the gene matches. The CDR3 covers 15 residues. The CDR3 DNA is TGTGCCAGCAGTGTGAATCGGGGACTAGGAGATACGCAGTATTTT. This codes for CASSVNRGLGDTQYF.

Ten or more counts support this clonotype. The rearrangement links TRBV28 to TRBJ2-1; 10 bases are a match to TRBD2. After removal of 8 bases from V and 6 bases from J, the junction contained 7 bases not matched to a gene. CDR1 and CDR2 (germline): MDHEN, SYDVKM. The CDR3 runs to 14 residues. The CDR3 here is CASSRAGGSNEQFF. The DNA for the CDR3 is TGTGCCAGCTCTAGAGCGGGAGGGAGCAATGAGCAGTTCTTC.

J is TRBJ1-2 and V is TRBV12-3 or TRBV12-4; the D gene is possibly TRBD1 (5 bases). This CDR3 comprises 15 residues. The CDR3 nucleotides are TGTGGCAGAAGCCTCGGACATGGGGCAAACTATGGCTACACCTTC. It encodes CGRSLGHGANYGYTF.

CDR3 coding DNA: TGTGCCATCAGTGAGTCGCCGCATCAAACCTACGAGCAGTACTTC. It yields the protein CAISESPHQTYEQYF. V is TRBV10-3 and J is TRBJ2-7; no reliable D call. Germline assignment: CDR1 ENHRY and CDR2 SYGVKD. The CDR3 has 15 amino acids. V was clipped by 0 bases and J by 2 bases, with 11 bases between them.

As concerns this clonotype: A much larger clone lies a single base off, so this may be a read error. Since the CDR3 does not end with the conserved phenylalanine or tryptophan, this likely comes from a read error. CDR3 sequence (DNA): TGTGCCAGCAGCTTAGGGCCTAGCGCCTACGAGCAGTACCTC. This encodes CASSLGPSAYEQYL. The rearrangement uses TRBV7-2 and TRBJ2-7, with a weak D call TRBD2 (6 bases). The V end lost 1 base, the J end lost 2 bases, and 9 bases lay between the germline ends. Germline loops: CDR1 SGHTA, CDR2 FQGNSA. The CDR3 is 14 residues long.

As DNA, the CDR3 is TGTGCCGGCAACTTCTTGGGTGAGCAGTTCTTC. As protein: CAGNFLGEQFF. The chain combines TRBV11-2 with TRBJ2-1, with D unresolved. V was pared by 11 bases and J by 9 bases, with 14 bases between. CDR3 length: 11 residues. Germline values: CDR1 SGHAT, CDR2 FQNNGV.

The V call is TRBV20-1, the J call TRBJ2-2; 12 nucleotides align to TRBD1. Trimming took 7 bases from V and 3 from J; bases not matched to a gene: 6. This CDR3 spans 15 amino acids. The germline gives CDR1 DFQATT, CDR2 SNEGSKA (reference sequence). The CDR3 DNA sequence: TGCAGTGTTACGGGACAGGGGGCTGACACCGGGGAGCTGTTTTTT. This gives the protein CSVTGQGADTGELFF.

About this clonotype: At one boundary the junction diverges from the germline segment, which might be a read error. The CDR3: CASNGKPGLAGGPHGQYF. DNA of the CDR3: TGTGCCAGCAATGGAAAACCGGGACTAGCGGGAGGGCCACACGGGCAGTATTTC. J is TRBJ2-7 and V is TRBV4-2; 16 nucleotides match TRBD2. From germline, CDR1 is LGHNA and CDR2 YNFKEQ. CDR3 length: 18 amino acids.

The chain carries TRBV14 and TRBJ2-1, with 9 bases matching TRBD2. CDR1 SGHDN and CDR2 FVKESK come from the germline V gene. J lost 5 bases, V lost 11 bases, and 13 bases had no gene match. This CDR3 spans 15 amino acids. The CDR3 sequence: CADSQFLAGNNEQFF. DNA of the CDR3: TGTGCCGACAGCCAGTTCCTAGCGGGAAACAATGAGCAGTTCTTC.

A single count supports this clonotype. The junction and the germline gene differ at one end; a read error may be behind it. This chain links TRBV4-1 with TRBJ1-5; D is uncertain. This CDR3 has 16 amino acids. Germline CDR1 reads MGHRA; CDR2 reads YSYEKL. The DNA of the CDR3 is TGCACCAGCAGCCAAGAAGTCGCGGACGGGGTTCTGCCTCAGCATTTT. Its translation: CTSSQEVADGVLPQHF.

Turning to this clonotype: The junction and the germline gene differ at one end; a read error may be behind it. This chain connects TRBV12-3 or TRBV12-4 to TRBJ2-7, with D possibly TRBD1 on 5 matching bases. The CDR3 spans 16 residues. The CDR3 is CASSLIGSDSSCEQYF. In DNA form, the CDR3 reads TGTGCCAGCAGTTTAATAGGCTCCGACAGCTCCTGCGAGCAGTACTTC.

Of note for this clonotype: The conserved phenylalanine or tryptophan is not found at the CDR3 terminus, so this likely reflects a read error. The chain's CDR3 is CSELTQGTETQYI. In nucleotides, the CDR3 is TGCAGCGAACTCACCCAGGGGACGGAGACCCAGTACATC. The chain couples TRBV29-1 to TRBJ2-5; weak D call: TRBD1 (6 bases). Per germline, CDR1 SQVTM and CDR2 ANQGSEA. CDR3 length equals 13 residues. The V gene lost 7 bases and the J gene lost 5 bases, with 17 bases spanning the gap.

Note on this clonotype: As the CDR3 is not closed by the conserved phenylalanine or tryptophan, this likely results from a read error. The DNA is left out, because the CDR3 cannot be placed on it with certainty; the CDR3 is given as TCRdb lists it. The chain has TRBV11-1 and TRBJ2-1; the table's D call, TRBD1, has no DNA check behind it. The CDR3 is 17 residues long, ends included. The germline CDR1 and CDR2 sequences are SGHAT and FQDESV (reference sequence). CDR3 sequence: CASSLTSPGQGNGEQFI.

As to this clonotype: An end of the junction differs from the germline gene, which may be a read error. The gene calls are TRBV11-2 and TRBJ2-2; the D gene is possibly TRBD2 (6 bases). The CDR3 totals 17 residues. CDR1 is SGHAT and CDR2 is FQNNGV in the germline V gene. The CDR3 DNA reads TGCGCCAGCAGCTTAGCATTAGGAGGGGCGAACACCGAGGAGTTGGTTTTT. This translates into CASSLALGGANTEELVF.